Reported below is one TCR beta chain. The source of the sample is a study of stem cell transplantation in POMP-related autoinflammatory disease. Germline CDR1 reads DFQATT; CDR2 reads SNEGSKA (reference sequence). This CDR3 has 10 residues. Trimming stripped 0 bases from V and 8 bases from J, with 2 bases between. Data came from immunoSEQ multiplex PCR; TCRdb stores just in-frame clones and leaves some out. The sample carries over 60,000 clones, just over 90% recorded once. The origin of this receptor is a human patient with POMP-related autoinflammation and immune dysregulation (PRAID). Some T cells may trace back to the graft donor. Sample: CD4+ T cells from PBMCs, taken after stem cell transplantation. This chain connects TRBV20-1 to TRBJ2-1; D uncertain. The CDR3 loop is CSARDDEQFF. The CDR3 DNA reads TGCAGTGCTAGAGATGATGAGCAGTTCTTC.